A single sample gave rise to the 10 T cell receptor beta chains below, sequenced in a study of beta chain features in type 1 diabetes (dated by TCRdb to between 2017 and 2018). The library was prepared using the immunoSEQ multiplex PCR assay. All of the isolated RNA was reverse transcribed with the High Capacity cDNA Reverse Transcription Kit, so expressed TCRB transcripts were sequenced. Entries here come from immuneACCESS through TCRdb and include only in-frame sequences with V and J called. Some clones fail to appear in such tables; in the studies checked, an unresolved V gene covers under half of the shortfall, and the cause of the remainder is unknown. For this sample the table gives 900,000 or so clones, of which 17% were detected only once. Clones ranked in the top ten supply 0.02% to 0.03% of the sample. Sequencing was carried out using naive CD4+ T cells from blood. The cell subset or site label here, explained by the study, means: true naive CD4+ T cells. These receptors were collected from a woman under 30 in good health.

The chain joins TRBV11-2 to TRBJ2-7; D is unclear. This CDR3 is built from 14 residues. CDR1 and CDR2 from the germline V gene are SGHAT and FQNNGV. V gave up 6 bases and J gave up 2 bases, with 14 bases separating them. CDR3 bases: TGTGCCAGCAGAAGAGACCTCGGCCCCTACGAGCAGTACTTC. Protein product: CASRRDLGPYEQYF. Together with reference TRBV11-2 and TRBJ2-7, the CDR3 gives the full variable domain: EAGVAQSPRYKIIEKRQSVAFWCNPISGHATLYWYQQILGQGPKLLIQFQNNGVVDDSQLPKDRFSAERLKGVDSTLKIQPAKLEDSAVYLCASRRDLGPYEQYFGPGTRLTVT.

This clone turned up a few times. This rearrangement joins TRBV11-2 to TRBJ1-5; D ambiguous. Germline V gives CDR1 SGHAT, CDR2 FQNNGV. CDR3 length: 13 residues. V lost 3 bases to trimming and J lost 3 bases, with 6 bases between them. DNA for the CDR3: TGTGCCAGCAGCTTGTCAGTCAATCAGCCCCAGCATTTT. Amino acids: CASSLSVNQPQHF.

In this sample, this clone turned up a few times. The chain couples TRBV9 to TRBJ2-3; 9 nucleotides line up with TRBD1. The CDR3 runs to 15 residues. J was trimmed by 3 bases and V by 3 bases; bases with no gene match: 5. The germline V gene has CDR1 SGDLS and CDR2 YYNGEE. CDR3 in amino acids: CASSAGDRATDTQYF. In nucleotides, the CDR3 is TGTGCCAGCAGCGCTGGGGACAGGGCGACAGATACGCAGTATTTT.

This clone was seen a few times. The CDR3 DNA is TGTGCCAGCGGACCGGGACAGGGCAATCAGCCCCAGCATTTT. This sequence encodes CASGPGQGNQPQHF. The chain employs TRBV28 and TRBJ1-5, with 8 bases matching TRBD1. J lost 2 bases, V lost 8 bases, and 5 bases had no gene match. The CDR3 has 14 amino acids. Germline CDR1 MDHEN, CDR2 SYDVKM.

The V and J genes are TRBV6-5 and TRBJ2-7; D may be TRBD2 (5 bases). The CDR3 extends over 14 amino acids. The V gene's germline CDR1 is MNHEY and CDR2 SVGAGI. Trimming cost V 2 bases and J 6 bases, with 14 bases left between them. The CDR3 protein is CASSYIGNRGEQYF. The DNA for the CDR3 is TGTGCCAGCAGTTACATAGGTAACCGGGGCGAGCAGTACTTC.

V usage is TRBV7-8 and J usage is TRBJ2-6; no definite D call. Trimming shortened V by 2 bases and J by 1 base, and 3 bases separated the two germline ends. Germline assignment: CDR1 SGHVS and CDR2 FQNEAQ. The CDR3 is made up of 14 amino acids. CDR3: CASSLISGANVLTF. CDR3 nucleotide sequence: TGTGCCAGCAGCTTAATTTCTGGGGCCAACGTCCTGACTTTC.

This clone was counted between two and nine times. This sample includes further DNA sequences coding for the same CDR3. The rearrangement links TRBV11-2 to TRBJ1-3; D is perhaps TRBD1 (5 bases). The CDR3 is made up of 14 amino acids. V shed 1 base and J shed 2 bases, with 6 bases lying between them. CDR1 SGHAT and CDR2 FQNNGV come from the germline V gene. DNA of the CDR3: TGTGCCAGCAGCTTAGTAGGGGCTGGAAACACCATATATTTT. Residues: CASSLVGAGNTIYF. Full variable domain (rest looked up from reference TRBV11-2 and TRBJ1-3): EAGVAQSPRYKIIEKRQSVAFWCNPISGHATLYWYQQILGQGPKLLIQFQNNGVVDDSQLPKDRFSAERLKGVDSTLKIQPAKLEDSAVYLCASSLVGAGNTIYFGEGSWLTVV.

The chain combines TRBV7-2 with TRBJ2-5; 8 nucleotides line up with TRBD2. Germline V lookup: CDR1 SGHTA, CDR2 FQGNSA. Germline trimming cut 5 bases from V and 5 bases from J; bases unmatched to any gene: 7. This CDR3 is built from 14 residues. This CDR3 reads CASSRVGGGETQYF. For the CDR3, the DNA is TGTGCCAGCAGCCGCGTCGGGGGGGGCGAGACCCAGTACTTC.

The chain employs TRBV18 and TRBJ2-1; 7 nucleotides agree with TRBD2. Looked up from germline, CDR1 is KGHSH and CDR2 is LQKENI. This CDR3 spans 17 amino acids. V gave up 0 bases and J gave up 5 bases; unmatched junction bases: 10. For the CDR3, the DNA is TGTGCCAGCTCACCACCGGGGTCAGCGGGACGAAACAATGAGCAGTTCTTC. Translated, it gives CASSPPGSAGRNNEQFF. Full variable domain (missing parts from reference TRBV18 and TRBJ2-1): NAGVMQNPRHLVRRRGQEARLRCSPMKGHSHVYWYRQLPEEGLKFMVYLQKENIIDESGMPKERFSAEFPKEGPSILRIQQVVRGDSAAYFCASSPPGSAGRNNEQFFGPGTRLTVL.

The chain joins TRBV7-3 to TRBJ2-3; D is possibly TRBD1 or TRBD2 (5 bases each). CDR3 length: 15 residues. V dropped 0 bases and J dropped 6 bases, with 13 bases sitting between them. CDR1 and CDR2 from the germline V gene are SGHTA and FQGTGA. CDR3 nucleotide sequence: TGTGCCAGCAGCTTAACAGGGACCAGAGGGGATACGCAGTATTTT. The encoded protein is CASSLTGTRGDTQYF.